This T cell receptor (beta chain) derives from a study of radiotherapy plus CTLA-4 blockade in lung cancer. About the research overall: Objective response rate was over 15%; disease control rate, around 33%. Points from the study as a whole: Radiotherapy with ipilimumab was followed by blood expansion of tumor-derived clones. Interferon-beta, together with early blood T cell clone dynamics, reportedly best predicted response.

Here immunoSEQ multiplex PCR was the method, and the copy in TCRdb shows in-frame clones only, minus some. The sample comprises over 60,000 clones, around nine tenths of which are singletons, and 35% to 45% rests with the top ten. The CDR3 is 14 residues long. Trimming stripped 3 bases from V and 2 bases from J, with 7 bases between. The germline CDR1 and CDR2 sequences are WSHSY and SAAADI. This clone was counted between two and nine times. Its specificity is not known. This TCR derives from a human donor with non-small cell lung cancer that progressed on radiotherapy plus ipilimumab. This specimen consisted of peripheral blood, obtained from a patient treated with radiotherapy plus ipilimumab. The rearrangement links TRBV10-2 to TRBJ1-4; no reliable D call. CDR3 DNA sequence: TGCGCCAGCAGTGAAGGAGGGACTAATGAAAAACTGTTTTTT. Its protein is CASSEGGTNEKLFF.